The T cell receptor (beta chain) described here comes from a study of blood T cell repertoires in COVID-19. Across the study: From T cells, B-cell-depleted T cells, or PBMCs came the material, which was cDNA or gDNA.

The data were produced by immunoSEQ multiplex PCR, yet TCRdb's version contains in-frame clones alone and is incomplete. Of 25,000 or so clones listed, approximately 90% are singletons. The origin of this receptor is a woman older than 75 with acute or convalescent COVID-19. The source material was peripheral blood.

CDR3 residues: CASSAGQANYGYTF. The CDR3 DNA sequence: TGTGCCAGCAGTGCGGGACAGGCCAACTATGGCTACACCTTC. J is TRBJ1-2 and V is TRBV2, with 8 bases that match TRBD1. Germline CDR1 reads SNHLY; CDR2 reads FYNNEI. The CDR3 has 14 residues. Trimming removed 4 bases from V and 2 bases from J; junction bases left unmatched: 3.